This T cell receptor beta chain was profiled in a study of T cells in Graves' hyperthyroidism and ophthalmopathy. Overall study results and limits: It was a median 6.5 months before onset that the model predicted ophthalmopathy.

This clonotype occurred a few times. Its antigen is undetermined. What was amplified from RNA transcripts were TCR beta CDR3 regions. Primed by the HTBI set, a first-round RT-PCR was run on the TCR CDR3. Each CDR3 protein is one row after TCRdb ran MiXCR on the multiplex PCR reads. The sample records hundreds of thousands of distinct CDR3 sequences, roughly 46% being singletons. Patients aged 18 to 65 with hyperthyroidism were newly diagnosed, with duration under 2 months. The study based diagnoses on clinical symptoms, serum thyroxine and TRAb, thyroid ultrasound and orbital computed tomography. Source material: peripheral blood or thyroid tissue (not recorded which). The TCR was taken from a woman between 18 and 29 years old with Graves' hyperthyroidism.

The DNA for the CDR3 is TGTGCCAGCAGAGATAGCGGCTCGGAGACCCAGTACTTC. This encodes CASRDSGSETQYF. The gene calls are TRBV2 and TRBJ2-5, with D perhaps TRBD2 (6 bases). Germline CDR1 and CDR2: SNHLY and FYNNEI. This CDR3 has 13 amino acids. V lost 6 bases to trimming and J lost 5 bases, with 13 bases between them.